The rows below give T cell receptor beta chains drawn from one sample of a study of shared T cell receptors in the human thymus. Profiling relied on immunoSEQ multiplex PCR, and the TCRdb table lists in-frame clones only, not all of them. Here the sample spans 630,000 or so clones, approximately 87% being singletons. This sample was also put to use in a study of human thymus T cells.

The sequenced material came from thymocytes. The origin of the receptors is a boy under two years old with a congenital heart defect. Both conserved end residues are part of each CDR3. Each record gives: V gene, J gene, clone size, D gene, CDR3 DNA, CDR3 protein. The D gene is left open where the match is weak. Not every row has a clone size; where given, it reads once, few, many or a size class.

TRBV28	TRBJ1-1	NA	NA	TGTGCCAGCAGTTGGTACCGGGACAAGTCTTTTGCTGAAGCTTTCTTT	CASSWYRDKSFAEAFF
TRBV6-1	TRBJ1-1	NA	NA	TGTGCCAGCAGTGAATCGGTCGGTGTCAGGGGAAACACTGAAGCTTTCTTT	CASSESVGVRGNTEAFF
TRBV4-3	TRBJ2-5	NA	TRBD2	TGCGCCAGCAGCCATCGTCCACTAGCGGGGGTCGCGACCCAGTACTTC	CASSHRPLAGVATQYF
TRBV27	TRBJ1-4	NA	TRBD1	TGTGCCAGCAGTTCTCCGGGACAGGGTAAAGAAAAACTGTTTTTT	CASSSPGQGKEKLFF
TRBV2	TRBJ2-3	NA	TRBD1	TGTGCCAGCAGTGAAGCAATCCTGGACAGGGATACGCAGTATTTT	CASSEAILDRDTQYF
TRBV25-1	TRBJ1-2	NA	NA	TGTGCCAGTACCCACTTCGGCTATGGCTACACCTTC	CASTHFGYGYTF
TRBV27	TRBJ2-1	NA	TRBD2	TGTGCCAGCACTCCGGGACTAGCGGGCTACAATGAGCAGTTCTTC	CASTPGLAGYNEQFF
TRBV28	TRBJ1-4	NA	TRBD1	TGTGCCAGCAGTCCGGACAGGATTAATGAAAAACTGTTTTTT	CASSPDRINEKLFF
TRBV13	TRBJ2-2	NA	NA	TGTGCCAGCAGCTTTACGGGACTCAACACCGGGGAGCTGTTTTTT	CASSFTGLNTGELFF
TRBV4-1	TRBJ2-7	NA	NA	TGCGCCAGCAGCCACACCAAGCACAGGGAGCCAGCCTACGAGCAGTACTTC	CASSHTKHREPAYEQYF
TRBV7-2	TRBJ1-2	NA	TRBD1	TGTGCCAGCAGAAGGCCGGGACAGTCCTATGGCTACACCTTC	CASRRPGQSYGYTF
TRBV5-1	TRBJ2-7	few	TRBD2	TGCGCCAGCAGCTTGGCCAGCGGGGGGTACGAGCAGTACTTC	CASSLASGGYEQYF
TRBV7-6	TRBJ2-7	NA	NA	TGTGCCAGCAGCTTAACAGGGGGGGGAGAGCAGTACTTC	CASSLTGGGEQYF
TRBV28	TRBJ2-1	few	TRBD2	TGTGCCAGCAGTTTAATCAACGGGAGGACCCCTTACAATGAGCAGTTCTTC	CASSLINGRTPYNEQFF
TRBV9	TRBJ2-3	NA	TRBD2	TGTGCCAGCAGCCGTAGGTCTAGCGGGAGTAGGGCAGATACGCAGTATTTT	CASSRRSSGSRADTQYF
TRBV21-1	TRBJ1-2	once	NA	TGTGCCAGCAGCCCCTGGCGCCGGGGTCTCAGTGGCTACACCTTC	CASSPWRRGLSGYTF
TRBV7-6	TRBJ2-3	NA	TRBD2	TGTGCCAGCAGCTTTCGAGGACTAGGTCCCGATACGCAGTATTTT	CASSFRGLGPDTQYF
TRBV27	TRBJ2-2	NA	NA	TGTGCCAGCAGCCTGGAGGCTAGCGAAAACGGGGAGCTGTTTTTT	CASSLEASENGELFF
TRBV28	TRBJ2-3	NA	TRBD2	TGTGCCAGCAGTCGAGGGACTAGCGGCCGTCACACAGATACGCAGTATTTT	CASSRGTSGRHTDTQYF
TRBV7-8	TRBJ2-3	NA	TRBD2	TGTGCCAGCAGCTTACCAATGACTAGCGGGAGGGACAGCACAGATACGCAGTATTTT	CASSLPMTSGRDSTDTQYF
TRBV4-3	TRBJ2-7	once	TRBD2	TGCGCCAGCAGCCAAGACGCGGCGGGGAGGGAGGAGGGGCAGTACTTC	CASSQDAAGREEGQYF
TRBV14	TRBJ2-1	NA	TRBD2	TGTGCCAGCAGTAGGGTTGGCGGGAGTGATGAGCAGTTCTTC	CASSRVGGSDEQFF
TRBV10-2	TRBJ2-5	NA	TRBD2	TGCGCCAGCAGGTGGACTAGCGAAGAGACCCAGTACTTC	CASRWTSEETQYF
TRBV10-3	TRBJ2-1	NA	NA	TGTGCCATCAGTCAAGGACAGAAGCAGTTCTTC	CAISQGQKQFF
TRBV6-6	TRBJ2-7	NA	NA	TGTGCCAGCAGCGCGGGGACTTCCTACGAGCAGTACTTC	CASSAGTSYEQYF
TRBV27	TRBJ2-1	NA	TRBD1	TGTGCCAGCAGTTCAGACAGGGTGAGCTCCTACAATGAGCAGTTCTTC	CASSSDRVSSYNEQFF
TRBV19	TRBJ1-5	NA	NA	TGTGCCAGTAGGGCAGGGGGCAATCAGCCCCAGCATTTT	CASRAGGNQPQHF
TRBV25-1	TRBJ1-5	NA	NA	TGTGCCAGCAGTAGCAAGGGGCCGAATCAGCCCCAGCATTTT	CASSSKGPNQPQHF
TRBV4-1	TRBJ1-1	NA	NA	TGCGCCAGCAGCCAAGATGAGGGCTTCGACACTGAAGCTTTCTTT	CASSQDEGFDTEAFF